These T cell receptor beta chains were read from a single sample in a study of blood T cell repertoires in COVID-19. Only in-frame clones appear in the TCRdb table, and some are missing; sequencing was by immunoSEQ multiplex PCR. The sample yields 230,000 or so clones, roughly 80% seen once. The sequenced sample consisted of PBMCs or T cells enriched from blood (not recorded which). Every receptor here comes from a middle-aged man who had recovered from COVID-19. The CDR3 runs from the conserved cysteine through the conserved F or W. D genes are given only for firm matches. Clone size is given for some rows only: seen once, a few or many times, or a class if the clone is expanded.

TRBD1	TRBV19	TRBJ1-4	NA	TGTGCCAGTAGTAGTTCACCGGGACAGGGGAATGAAAAACTGTTTTTT	CASSSSPGQGNEKLFF
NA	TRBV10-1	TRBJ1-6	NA	TGCGCCAGCACTCCCCTATGGAATTCACCCCTCCACTTT	CASTPLWNSPLHF
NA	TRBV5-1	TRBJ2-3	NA	TGCGCCAGCAGCTTGGGCCAGGCCACAGATACGCAGTATTTT	CASSLGQATDTQYF
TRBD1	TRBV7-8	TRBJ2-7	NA	TGTGCCAGCAGCCCGGGGACAGGGGGCTACGAGCAGTACTTC	CASSPGTGGYEQYF
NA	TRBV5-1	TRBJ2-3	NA	TGCGCCAGCAGGGGTCCCTCTGGGCTCCATCACACAGATACGCAGTATTTT	CASRGPSGLHHTDTQYF
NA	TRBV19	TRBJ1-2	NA	TGTGCCAGTAGTATATTAGCTAACTATGGCTACACCTTC	CASSILANYGYTF
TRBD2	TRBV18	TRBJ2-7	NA	TGTGCCAGCTCACTTAGCGGGAGGGCCATCTACGAGCAGTACTTC	CASSLSGRAIYEQYF
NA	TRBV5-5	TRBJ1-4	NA	TGTGCCAGCAGCTCGCGACTTCATATTGAGGGTGAATTTGGGATTTTT	CASSSRLHIEGEFGIF
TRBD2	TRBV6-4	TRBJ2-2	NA	TGTGCCAGCAGTGACGGGACTAGCACCGGGGAGCTGTTTTTT	CASSDGTSTGELFF
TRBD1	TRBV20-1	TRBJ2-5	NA	TGCAGTGCTAGTTCCGGGACAGGGGGCAGGGAGACCCAGTACTTC	CSASSGTGGRETQYF
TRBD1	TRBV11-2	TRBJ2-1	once	TGTGCCAGCAGTCTAACAGGGGTAGAGCAGTTCTTC	CASSLTGVEQFF
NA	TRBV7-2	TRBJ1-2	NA	TGTGCCAGCAGCCCGAACCCAAGGGGCGCCTTTGGCTACACCTTC	CASSPNPRGAFGYTF
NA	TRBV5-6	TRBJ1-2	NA	TGTGCCAGCAGCCCGGGGGGGCAGGGCACTGCCTATGGCTACACCTTC	CASSPGGQGTAYGYTF
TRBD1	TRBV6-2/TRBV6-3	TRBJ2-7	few	TGTGCCAGCAGTCATCCACGACAGGGTCTCTACGAGCAGTACTTC	CASSHPRQGLYEQYF
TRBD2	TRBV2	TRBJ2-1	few	TGTGCCAGCAAAGAGCGGGAGGACAATGAGCAGTTCTTC	CASKEREDNEQFF
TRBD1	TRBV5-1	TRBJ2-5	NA	TGCGCCAGCAGCTCCGGGACAGGGAGTTTGGAGACCCAGTACTTC	CASSSGTGSLETQYF
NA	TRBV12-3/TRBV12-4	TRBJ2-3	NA	TGTGCCAGCAGCTCACGGTACGATACGCAGTATTTT	CASSSRYDTQYF
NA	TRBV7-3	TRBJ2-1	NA	TGTGCCAGCAGCTTAGTGGGGAAGGGGTCCTACAATGAGCAGTTCTTC	CASSLVGKGSYNEQFF
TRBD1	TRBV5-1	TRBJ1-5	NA	TGCGCCAGCAGCTTAACCGGGACAGGGGGTCAGCCCCAGCATTTT	CASSLTGTGGQPQHF
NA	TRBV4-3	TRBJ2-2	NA	TGCGCCAGCAGCCAATCACCCCCGGGGAACACCGGGGAGCTGTTTTTT	CASSQSPPGNTGELFF
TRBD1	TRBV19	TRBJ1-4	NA	TGTGCCAGTAGCAGAGCCAGGGGGCCGACTGGTTATGAAAAACTGTTTTTT	CASSRARGPTGYEKLFF
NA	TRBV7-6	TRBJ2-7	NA	TGTGCCAGCAGCCCCCCGGGAAGTCCCTACGAGCAGTACTTC	CASSPPGSPYEQYF
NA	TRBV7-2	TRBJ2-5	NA	TGTGCCAGCAGCTCGCTAGCGAGAAGCGAGACCCAGTACTTC	CASSSLARSETQYF
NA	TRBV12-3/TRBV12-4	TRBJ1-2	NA	TGTGCCAGCAGTTTCGGCAGGGGTTATGGCTACACCTTC	CASSFGRGYGYTF